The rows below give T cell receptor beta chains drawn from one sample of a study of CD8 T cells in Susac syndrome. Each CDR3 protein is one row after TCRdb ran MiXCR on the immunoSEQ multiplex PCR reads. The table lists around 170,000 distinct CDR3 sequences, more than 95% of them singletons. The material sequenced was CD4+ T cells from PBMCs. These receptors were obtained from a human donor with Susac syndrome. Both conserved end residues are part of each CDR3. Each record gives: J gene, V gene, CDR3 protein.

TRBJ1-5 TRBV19 CASSIDHSNQPQHF
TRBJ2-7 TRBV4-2 CASSQESTPPYEQYF
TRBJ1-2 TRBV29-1 CSALEGEGYTF
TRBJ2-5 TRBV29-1 CSVTGVGETQYF
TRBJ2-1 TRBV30 CAWKGVVSSYNEQFF
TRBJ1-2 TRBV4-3 CASSLLQGAGGYTF
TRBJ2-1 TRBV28 CASRRGGGNNEQFF
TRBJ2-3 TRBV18 CASSPGTSGTDTQYF
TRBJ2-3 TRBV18 CASSPRTSASGPTDTQYF
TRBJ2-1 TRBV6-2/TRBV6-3 CASSLDRNYNEQFF
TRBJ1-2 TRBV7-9 CASSLDSWGYGYTF
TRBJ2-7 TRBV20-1 CSARVGAWGTYEQYF
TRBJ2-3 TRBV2 CASSTGQFSTDTQYF
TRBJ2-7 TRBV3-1 CASSQDLGLAGREQYF
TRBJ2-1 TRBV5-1 CASSRADEQFF
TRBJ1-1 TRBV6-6 CASSHRQGNTEAFF
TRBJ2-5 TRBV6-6 CATRAGGETQYF
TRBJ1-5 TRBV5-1 CASSLAGLNQPQHF
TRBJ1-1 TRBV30 CAWSPTDAEAFF
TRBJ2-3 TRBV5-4 CASSLGQGRDTQYF
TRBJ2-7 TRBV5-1 CASSLTQPRDEQYF
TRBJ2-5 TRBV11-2 CASSLTRLGKETQYF
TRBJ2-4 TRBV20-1 CSAETIAGLAKNIQYF
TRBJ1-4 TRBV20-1 CSAGGRGDEKLFF
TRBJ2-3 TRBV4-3 CASSQVGHSTDTQYF
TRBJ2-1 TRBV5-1 CASSFLLQGGYNEQFF
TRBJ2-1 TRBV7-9 CASSFGQTYNEQFF
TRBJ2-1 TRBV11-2 CASSSVRGRSYNEQFF
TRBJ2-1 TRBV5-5 CASSPIGGFLNEQFF
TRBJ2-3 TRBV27 CASSLKQTTDTQYF
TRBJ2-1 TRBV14 CASSQDRPGKQFF
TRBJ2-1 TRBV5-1 CASSLAGTSPNEQFF
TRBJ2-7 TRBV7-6 CASSLAGDSYEQYF
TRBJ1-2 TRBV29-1 CSDRTIGGYGYTF
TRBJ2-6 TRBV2 CASAPAGTSGGAWANVLTF
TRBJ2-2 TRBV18 CASSPAAATSDTGELFF
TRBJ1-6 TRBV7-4 CARQTGLTHSPLHF
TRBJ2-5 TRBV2 CASSPEAETQYF
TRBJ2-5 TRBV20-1 CSARLAGEGETQYF
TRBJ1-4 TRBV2 CASSNIANEKLFF
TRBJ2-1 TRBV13 CASSLYIRTSGRAGSNEQFF
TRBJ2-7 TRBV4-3 CASSQDAGQAAYEQYF
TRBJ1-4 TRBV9 CASSVGEGIVEKLFF
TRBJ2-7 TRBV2 CASSRTSGPMGEQYF
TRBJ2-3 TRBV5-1 CASSLESDGTDTQYF
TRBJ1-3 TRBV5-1 CASSPGDSHSGNTIYF
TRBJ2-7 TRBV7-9 CASSYATYEQYF
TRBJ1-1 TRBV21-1 CASSNRGRDTEAFF
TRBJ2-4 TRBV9 CASSATGNIQYF
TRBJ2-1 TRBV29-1 CSVDTHRANEQFF
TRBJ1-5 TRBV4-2 CASSQGEGTNSNQPQHF
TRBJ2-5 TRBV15 CATSKTSGGASETQYF
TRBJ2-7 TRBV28 CASSFFPRYSYEQYF
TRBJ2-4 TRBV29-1 CSVGYEGLAKNIQYF
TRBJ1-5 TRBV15 CATSRGDSDPLQEPQHF
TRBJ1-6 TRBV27 CASRGRQGQNSPLHF
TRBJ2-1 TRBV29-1 CSVSGTSGRWDEQFF
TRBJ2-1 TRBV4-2 CASSQALTSGDNEQFF
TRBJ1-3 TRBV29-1 CSAQDGFGNTIYF
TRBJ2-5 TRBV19 CASSMGAGGPLETQYF